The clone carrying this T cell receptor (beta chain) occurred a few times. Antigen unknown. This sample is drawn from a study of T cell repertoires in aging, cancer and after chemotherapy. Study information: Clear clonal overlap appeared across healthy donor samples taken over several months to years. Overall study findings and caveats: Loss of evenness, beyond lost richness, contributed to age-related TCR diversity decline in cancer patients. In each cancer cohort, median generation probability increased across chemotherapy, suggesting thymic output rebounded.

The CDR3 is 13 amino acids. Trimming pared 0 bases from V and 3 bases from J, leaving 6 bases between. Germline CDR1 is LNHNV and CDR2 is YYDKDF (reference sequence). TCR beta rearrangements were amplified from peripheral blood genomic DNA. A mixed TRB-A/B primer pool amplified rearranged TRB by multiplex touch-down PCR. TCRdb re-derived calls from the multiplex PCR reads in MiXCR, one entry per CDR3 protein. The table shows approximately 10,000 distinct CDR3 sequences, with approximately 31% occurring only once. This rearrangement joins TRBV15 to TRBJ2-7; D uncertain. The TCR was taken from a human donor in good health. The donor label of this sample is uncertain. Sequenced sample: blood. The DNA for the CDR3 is TGTGCCACCAGCAGAGAAGCCTTCTACGAGCAGTACTTC. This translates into CATSREAFYEQYF.